Relative to its sample, the clone carrying this T cell receptor (beta chain) is hyperexpanded. The entry originates in a study of blood T cell repertoires in COVID-19. On the study more broadly: Donors in the United States, Italy and Spain gave samples during acute or convalescent COVID-19. PBMCs, B-cell-depleted T cells, or T cells were the source of the cDNA or gDNA that made up the material.

Original handling: Amplification from reference gene primers served as the basis for estimated nucleated cell counts. Repertoires were generated with immunoSEQ multiplex PCR, while TCRdb's copy carries only in-frame clones and drops some. V, J and clone size reflect that table, while D and trimming were determined from the DNA. The repertoire holds 150,000 to 200,000 clones, with 79% as singletons. Source material: peripheral blood. This TCR came from a man aged 60 to 69 with active or convalescent COVID-19.

CDR3 sequence: CASHGLAVNTGELFF. The CDR3 DNA sequence: TGTGCCAGCCACGGACTAGCGGTTAACACCGGGGAGCTGTTTTTT. The J gene is TRBJ2-2, the V gene TRBV5-6, with TRBD2 identical over 10 bases. CDR3 length: 15 residues. Trimming cost V 7 bases and J 2 bases; bases outside gene matches: 5. The germline V gene encodes CDR1 SGHDT and CDR2 YYEEEE.